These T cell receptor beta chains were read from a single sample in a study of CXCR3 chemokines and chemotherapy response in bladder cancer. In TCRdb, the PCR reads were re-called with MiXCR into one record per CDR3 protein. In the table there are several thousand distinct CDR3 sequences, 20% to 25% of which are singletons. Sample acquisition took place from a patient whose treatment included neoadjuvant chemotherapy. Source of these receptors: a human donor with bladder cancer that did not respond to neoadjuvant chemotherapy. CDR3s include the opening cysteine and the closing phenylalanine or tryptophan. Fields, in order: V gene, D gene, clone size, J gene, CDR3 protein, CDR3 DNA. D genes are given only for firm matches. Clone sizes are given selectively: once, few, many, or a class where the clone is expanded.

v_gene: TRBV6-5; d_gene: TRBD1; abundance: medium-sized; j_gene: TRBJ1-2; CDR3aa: CASSWDRVNYGYTF; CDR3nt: TGTGCCAGCAGCTGGGACAGAGTAAACTATGGCTACACCTTC
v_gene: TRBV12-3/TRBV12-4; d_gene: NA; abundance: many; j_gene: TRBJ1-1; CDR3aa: CASSLRRGDTEAFF; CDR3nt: TGTGCCAGCAGTTTAAGGCGTGGGGACACTGAAGCTTTCTTT
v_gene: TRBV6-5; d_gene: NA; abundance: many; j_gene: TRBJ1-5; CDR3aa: CASSSRLDAWHQPQHF; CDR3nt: TGTGCCAGCAGTTCCAGATTGGACGCCTGGCATCAGCCCCAGCATTTT
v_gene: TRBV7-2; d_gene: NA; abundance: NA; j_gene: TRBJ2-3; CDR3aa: CASSLDGGQGYF; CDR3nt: TGTGCCAGCAGCTTAGATGGGGGGCAGGGGTATTTT
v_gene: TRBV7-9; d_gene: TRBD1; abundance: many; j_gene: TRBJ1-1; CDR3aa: CASSSRQGVIRNTEAFF; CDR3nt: TGTGCCAGCAGCTCGAGACAGGGGGTGATAAGGAACACTGAAGCTTTCTTT
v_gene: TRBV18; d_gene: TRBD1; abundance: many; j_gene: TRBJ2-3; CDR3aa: CASSRTGRTDTQYF; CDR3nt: TGTGCCAGCTCACGGACAGGGCGTACAGATACGCAGTATTTT
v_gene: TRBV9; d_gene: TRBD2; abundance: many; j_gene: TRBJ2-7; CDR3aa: CASSGFGASGFYEQYF; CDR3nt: TGTGCCAGCAGCGGGTTCGGGGCTAGCGGATTCTACGAGCAGTACTTC
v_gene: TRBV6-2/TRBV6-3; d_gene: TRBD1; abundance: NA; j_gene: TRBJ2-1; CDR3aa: CASRLPGQGYNEQFF; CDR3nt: TGTGCCAGCAGACTTCCGGGACAGGGCTACAATGAGCAGTTCTTC
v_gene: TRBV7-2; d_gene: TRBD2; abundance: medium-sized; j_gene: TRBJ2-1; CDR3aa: CASSDGLAGGLSEQFF; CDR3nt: TGTGCCAGCAGCGACGGACTAGCGGGGGGGCTGTCAGAGCAGTTCTTC
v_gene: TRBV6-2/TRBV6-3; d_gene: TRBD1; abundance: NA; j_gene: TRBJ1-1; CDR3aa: CATWTGSVEITEAFF; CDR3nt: TGTGCCACCTGGACAGGGAGCGTAGAGATCACTGAAGCTTTCTTT
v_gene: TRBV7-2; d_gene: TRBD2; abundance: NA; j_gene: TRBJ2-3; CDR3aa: CASSLGGLSGGASTDTQYF; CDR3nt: TGTGCCAGCAGCTTAGGGGGACTAAGCGGGGGGGCCAGCACAGATACGCAGTATTTT
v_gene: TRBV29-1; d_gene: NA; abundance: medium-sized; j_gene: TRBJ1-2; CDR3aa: CSVEDPAGWSGYTF; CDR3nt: TGCAGCGTTGAAGATCCCGCAGGGTGGAGCGGCTACACCTTC
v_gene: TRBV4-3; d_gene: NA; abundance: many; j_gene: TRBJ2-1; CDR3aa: CASSQTGPVPNEQFF; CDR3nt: TGCGCCAGCAGCCAGACCGGGCCCGTCCCCAATGAGCAGTTCTTC
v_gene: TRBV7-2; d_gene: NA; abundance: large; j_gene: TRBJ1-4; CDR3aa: CASSPRAQGTEKLFF; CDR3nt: TGTGCCAGCAGTCCGAGGGCCCAGGGTACGGAAAAACTGTTTTTT
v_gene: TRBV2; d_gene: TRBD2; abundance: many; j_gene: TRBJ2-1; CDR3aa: CASHLRLAGVGEQFF; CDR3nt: TGTGCCAGCCACCTTCGACTAGCGGGGGTGGGTGAGCAGTTCTTC
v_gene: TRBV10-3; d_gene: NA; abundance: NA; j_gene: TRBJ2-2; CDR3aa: CAISESSGLDYPGELFF; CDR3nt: TGTGCCATCAGTGAGTCATCAGGGCTTGACTACCCTGGGGAGCTGTTTTTT
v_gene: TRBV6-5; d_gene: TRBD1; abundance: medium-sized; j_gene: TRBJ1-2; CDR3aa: CASSYPGTGGADGYTF; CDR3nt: TGTGCCAGCAGTTACCCCGGGACAGGGGGCGCCGATGGCTACACCTTC
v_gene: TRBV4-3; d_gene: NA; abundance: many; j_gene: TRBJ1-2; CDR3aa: CASSQDALNSRGRLYGYTF; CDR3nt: TGCGCCAGCAGCCAAGATGCGCTGAATTCACGGGGACGGCTCTATGGCTACACCTTC
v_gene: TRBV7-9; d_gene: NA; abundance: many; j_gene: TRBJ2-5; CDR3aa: CASSLAAGETQYF; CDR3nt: TGTGCCAGCAGCTTAGCCGCAGGGGAGACCCAGTACTTC
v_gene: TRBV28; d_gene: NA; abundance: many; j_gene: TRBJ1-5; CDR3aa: CASSQGGRDSNQPQHF; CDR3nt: TGTGCCAGCAGTCAAGGGGGGAGGGATAGCAATCAGCCCCAGCATTTT
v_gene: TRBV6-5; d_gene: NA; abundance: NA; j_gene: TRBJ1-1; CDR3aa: CASSYSGRGSEAFF; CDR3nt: TGTGCCAGCAGTTACTCGGGCAGGGGAAGTGAAGCTTTCTTT
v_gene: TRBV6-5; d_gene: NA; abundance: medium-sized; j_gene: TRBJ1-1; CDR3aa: CASSRPAGGTFF; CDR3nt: TGTGCCAGCAGCCGACCGGCCGGGGGGACTTTCTTT
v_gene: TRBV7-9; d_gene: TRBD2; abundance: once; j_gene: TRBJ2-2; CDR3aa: CASSPGPSGGPLLTGELFF; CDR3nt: TGTGCCAGCAGCCCGGGCCCTAGCGGGGGGCCCCTACTCACCGGGGAGCTGTTTTTT
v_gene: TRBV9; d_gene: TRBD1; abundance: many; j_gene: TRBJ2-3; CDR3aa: CASSGAGTGGLTDTQYF; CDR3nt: TGTGCCAGCAGCGGAGCCGGGACAGGGGGACTCACAGATACGCAGTATTTT
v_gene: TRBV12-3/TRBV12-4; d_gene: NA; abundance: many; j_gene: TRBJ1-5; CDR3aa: CASSINGIGDQPQHF; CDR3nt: TGTGCCAGCAGTATTAACGGGATTGGGGATCAGCCCCAGCATTTT
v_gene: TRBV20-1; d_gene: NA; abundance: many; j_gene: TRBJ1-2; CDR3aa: CRLGDNYGYTF; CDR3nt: TGCAGGTTGGGTGATAACTATGGCTACACCTTC
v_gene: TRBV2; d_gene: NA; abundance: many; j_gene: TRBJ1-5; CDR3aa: CASSERDGQNQPQHF; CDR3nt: TGTGCCAGCAGTGAAAGAGACGGGCAGAATCAGCCCCAGCATTTT
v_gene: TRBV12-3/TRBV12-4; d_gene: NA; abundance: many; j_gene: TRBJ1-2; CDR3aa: CASRWGAEGYTF; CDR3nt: TGTGCCAGCCGATGGGGGGCGGAAGGCTACACCTTC
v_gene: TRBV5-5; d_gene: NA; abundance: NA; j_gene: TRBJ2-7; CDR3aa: CASSLDGGGEQYF; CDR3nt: TGTGCCAGCAGCTTGGACGGGGGAGGAGAGCAGTACTTC
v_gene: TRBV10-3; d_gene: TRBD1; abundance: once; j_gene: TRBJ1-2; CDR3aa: CAISVGTGGYTF; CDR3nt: TGTGCCATCAGTGTTGGGACAGGAGGCTACACCTTC
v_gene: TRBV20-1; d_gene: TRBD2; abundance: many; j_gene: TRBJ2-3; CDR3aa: CSARPGLVTDTQYF; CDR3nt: TGCAGTGCTAGGCCGGGACTAGTGACAGATACGCAGTATTTT
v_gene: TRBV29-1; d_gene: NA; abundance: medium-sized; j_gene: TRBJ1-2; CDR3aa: CGDKFNYGYTF; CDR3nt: TGCGGGGACAAATTTAACTATGGCTACACCTTC
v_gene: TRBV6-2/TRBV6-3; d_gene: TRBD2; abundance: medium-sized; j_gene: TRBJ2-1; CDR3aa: CASQPSGGANEQFF; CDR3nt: TGTGCCAGCCAACCAAGCGGGGGGGCAAATGAGCAGTTCTTC
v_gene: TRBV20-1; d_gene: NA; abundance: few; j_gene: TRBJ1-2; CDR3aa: CSAPRSTVGYTF; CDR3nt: TGCAGTGCTCCCCGATCGACAGTAGGCTACACCTTC
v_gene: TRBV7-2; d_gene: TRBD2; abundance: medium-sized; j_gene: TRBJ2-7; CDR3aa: CASSLTSGGSYEQYF; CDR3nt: TGTGCCAGCAGCTTGACTAGCGGGGGGTCCTACGAGCAGTACTTC
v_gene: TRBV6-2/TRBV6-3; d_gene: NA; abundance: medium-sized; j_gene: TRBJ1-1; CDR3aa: CASNDYTEAFF; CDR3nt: TGTGCCAGCAATGATTACACTGAAGCTTTCTTT
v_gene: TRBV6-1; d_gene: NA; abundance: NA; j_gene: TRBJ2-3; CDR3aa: CASSCRGGGGDTQYF; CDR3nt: TGTGCCAGCAGTTGCCGGGGTGGGGGAGGCGATACGCAGTATTTT
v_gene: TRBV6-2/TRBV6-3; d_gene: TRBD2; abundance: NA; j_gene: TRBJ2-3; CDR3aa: CASSVNSGEHTDTQYF; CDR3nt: TGTGCCAGCAGTGTTAATAGCGGGGAGCACACAGATACGCAGTATTTT
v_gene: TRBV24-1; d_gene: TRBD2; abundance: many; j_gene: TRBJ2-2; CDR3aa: CATSELAGGTGELFF; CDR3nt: TGTGCCACCAGTGAACTAGCGGGGGGGACCGGGGAGCTGTTTTTT
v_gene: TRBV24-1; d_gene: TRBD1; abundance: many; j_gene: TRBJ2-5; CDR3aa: CATSDFRARGLEETQYF; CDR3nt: TGTGCCACCAGTGATTTTAGGGCCAGGGGGCTTGAGGAGACCCAGTACTTC
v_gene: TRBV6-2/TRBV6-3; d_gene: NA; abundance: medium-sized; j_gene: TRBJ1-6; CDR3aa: CASSQDSSYNSPLHF; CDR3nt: TGTGCCAGCAGTCAAGACAGCTCCTATAATTCACCCCTCCACTTT
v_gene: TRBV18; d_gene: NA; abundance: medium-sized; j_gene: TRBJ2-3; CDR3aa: CASSPPGRASTDTQYF; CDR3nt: TGTGCCAGCTCACCACCGGGCAGGGCTAGCACAGATACGCAGTATTTT
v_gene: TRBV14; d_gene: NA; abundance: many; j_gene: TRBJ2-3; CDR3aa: CASSGVRTDTQYF; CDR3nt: TGTGCCAGCAGCGGGGTTAGGACAGATACGCAGTATTTT
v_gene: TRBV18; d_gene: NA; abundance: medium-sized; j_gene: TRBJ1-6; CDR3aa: CASSPQNNSPLHF; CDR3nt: TGTGCCAGCTCACCACAGAATAATTCACCCCTCCACTTT
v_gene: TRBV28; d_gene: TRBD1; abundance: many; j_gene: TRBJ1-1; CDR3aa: CASSVQGAFTEAFF; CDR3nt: TGTGCCAGCAGCGTACAGGGGGCTTTTACTGAAGCTTTCTTT
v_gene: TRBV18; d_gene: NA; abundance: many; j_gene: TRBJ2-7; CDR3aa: CASSSAGWEEYF; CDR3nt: TGTGCCAGCTCATCCGCAGGGTGGGAGGAGTACTTC